By frequency, the clone carrying this T cell receptor (beta chain) registers medium-sized (0.01 to 0.1%). Its antigen is undetermined. The libraries of TRB cDNA were prepared using 5' RACE with UMI labels. TCRdb derives one entry per CDR3 protein from the 5' RACE reads, leaving out DNA. The table for this sample gives thousands of distinct CDR3 sequences. CDR3 length: 11 residues. Looked up from germline, CDR1 is SQVTM and CDR2 is ANQGSEA. These data are taken from a study of CXCR3-negative and CXCR3-positive naive CD8 T cells. Study results and limitations: Relative to CXCR3-negative naive cells, CXCR3-positive naive cells had more hydrophobic TRB CDR3s.

The TCR was taken from a human donor in good health. Some clones in this sample may be carry-over from other donors' samples. The rearrangement links TRBV29-1 to TRBJ2-7. The sequenced sample was naive CXCR3+ CD8+ T cells from blood. Subset noted: CD45RO-CCR7+CD27+CD95- naive CD8+ T cells expressing CXCR3 (TNR3+). The CDR3 spells CSVEGRYEQYF.